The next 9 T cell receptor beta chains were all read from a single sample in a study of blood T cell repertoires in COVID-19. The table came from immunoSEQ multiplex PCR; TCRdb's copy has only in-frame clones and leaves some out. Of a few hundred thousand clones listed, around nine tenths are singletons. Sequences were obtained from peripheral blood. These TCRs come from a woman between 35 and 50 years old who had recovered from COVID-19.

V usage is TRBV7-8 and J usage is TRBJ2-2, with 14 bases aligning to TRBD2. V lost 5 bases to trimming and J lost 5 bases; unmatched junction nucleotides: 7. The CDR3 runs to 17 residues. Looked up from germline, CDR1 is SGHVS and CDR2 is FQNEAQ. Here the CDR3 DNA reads TGTGCCAGCAGCCGGGGACTAGCGGGAGTTCGAACCGGGGAGCTGTTTTTT. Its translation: CASSRGLAGVRTGELFF.

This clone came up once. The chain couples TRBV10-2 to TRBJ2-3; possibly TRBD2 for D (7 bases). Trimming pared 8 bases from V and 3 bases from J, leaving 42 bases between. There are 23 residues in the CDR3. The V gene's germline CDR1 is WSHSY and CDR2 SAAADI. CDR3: CASLSPGLKYRGTRLGGTDTQYF. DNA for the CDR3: TGCGCCAGCCTATCCCCGGGACTAAAATATAGGGGGACACGTTTGGGCGGGACAGATACGCAGTATTTT.

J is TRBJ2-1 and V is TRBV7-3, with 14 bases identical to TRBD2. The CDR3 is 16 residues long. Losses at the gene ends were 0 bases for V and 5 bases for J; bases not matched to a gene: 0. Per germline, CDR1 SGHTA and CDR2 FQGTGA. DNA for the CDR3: TGTGCCAGCAGCTTAACGGGACTAGCGGGAGACAATGAGCAGTTCTTC. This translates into CASSLTGLAGDNEQFF.

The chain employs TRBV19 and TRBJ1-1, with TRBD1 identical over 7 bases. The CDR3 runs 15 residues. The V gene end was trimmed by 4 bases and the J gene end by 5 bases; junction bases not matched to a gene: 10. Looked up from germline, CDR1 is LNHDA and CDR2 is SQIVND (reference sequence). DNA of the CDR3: TGTGCCAGTAGTACCCGACAGGGAGAAGGGACTGAAGCTTTCTTT. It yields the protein CASSTRQGEGTEAFF.

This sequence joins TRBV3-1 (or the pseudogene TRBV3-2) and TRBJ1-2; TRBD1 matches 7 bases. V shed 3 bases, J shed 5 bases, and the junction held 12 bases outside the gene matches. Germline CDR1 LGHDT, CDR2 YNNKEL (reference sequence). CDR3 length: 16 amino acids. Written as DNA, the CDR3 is TGTGCCAGCAGCCACACCGACGGACAGGCCCTGTATGGCTACACCTTC. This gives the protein CASSHTDGQALYGYTF.

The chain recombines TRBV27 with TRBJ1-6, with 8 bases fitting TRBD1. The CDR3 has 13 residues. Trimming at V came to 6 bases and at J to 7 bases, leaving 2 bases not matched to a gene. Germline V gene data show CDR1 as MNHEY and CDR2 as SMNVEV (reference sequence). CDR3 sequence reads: CASRGQGNSPLHF. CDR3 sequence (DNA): TGTGCCAGCAGAGGACAGGGAAATTCACCCCTCCACTTT.

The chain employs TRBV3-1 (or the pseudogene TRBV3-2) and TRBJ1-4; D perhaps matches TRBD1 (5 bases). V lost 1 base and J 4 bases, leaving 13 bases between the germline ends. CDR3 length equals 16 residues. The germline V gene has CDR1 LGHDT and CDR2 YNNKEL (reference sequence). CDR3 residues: CASSQGGGKNNEKLFF. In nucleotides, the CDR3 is TGTGCCAGCAGCCAAGGCGGGGGGAAGAATAATGAAAAACTGTTTTTT.

The CDR3 here is CASSHRGETQYF. In DNA form, the CDR3 reads TGTGCCAGCAGCCACAGGGGGGAGACCCAGTACTTC. This chain uses TRBV6-5 with TRBJ2-5; TRBD1 agrees at 8 bases. Germline values: CDR1 MNHEY, CDR2 SVGAGI. The CDR3 is 12 residues long. The V segment lost 6 bases and the J segment 5 bases; nucleotides outside the gene matches: 2.

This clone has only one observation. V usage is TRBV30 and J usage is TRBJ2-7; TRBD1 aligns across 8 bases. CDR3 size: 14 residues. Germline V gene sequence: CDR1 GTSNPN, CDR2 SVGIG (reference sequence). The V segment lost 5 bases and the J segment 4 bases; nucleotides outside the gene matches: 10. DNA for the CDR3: TGTGCCTGGGCAGGGGGCGCGGGAAGGTACGAGCAGTACTTC. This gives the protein CAWAGGAGRYEQYF.